The 24 T cell receptor beta chains given below trace back to one sample, sequenced in a study of T cells after yellow fever vaccination. TCRdb passed the 5' RACE reads through MiXCR, listing each CDR3 protein once. The data show 500,000 to 550,000 distinct CDR3 sequences, with 21% seen just once and around 17% held by the top ten. Sequences were derived from PBMCs, sampled roughly 20 days after the first yellow fever vaccination. All receptors derive from a man aged 18 to 29 who received the YFV17D yellow fever vaccine.

This clonotype was picked up a small number of times. The genes are TRBV5-1 and TRBJ1-6, with unresolved D. Trimming removed 0 bases at V and 8 bases at J, with 9 bases between. The CDR3 is 14 residues long. The V gene's germline CDR1 is SGHRS and CDR2 YFSETQ. The DNA of the CDR3 is TGCGCCAGCAGCTTGGTAGCGAGGGATTCACCCCTCCACTTT. This translates into CASSLVARDSPLHF.

V and J are TRBV5-1 and TRBJ2-3; the match to TRBD2 covers 13 bases. The CDR3 spans 16 residues. From germline, CDR1 is SGHRS and CDR2 YFSETQ. V lost 3 bases to trimming and J lost 3 bases; unmatched junction nucleotides: 4. CDR3 nucleotides: TGCGCCAGCAGCTGGAGGACTAGCGGGGGAACAGATACGCAGTATTTT. Amino acid sequence: CASSWRTSGGTDTQYF. The full variable domain, its missing parts supplied by reference TRBV5-1 and TRBJ2-3, is KAGVTQTPRYLIKTRGQQVTLSCSPISGHRSVSWYQQTPGQGLQFLFEYFSETQRNKGNFPGRFSGRQFSNSRSEMNVSTLELGDSALYLCASSWRTSGGTDTQYFGPGTRLTVL.

The genes are TRBV7-9 and TRBJ2-1; weak D call: TRBD1 (6 bases). V was clipped by 5 bases and J by 4 bases, with 18 bases between them. This CDR3 has 16 amino acids. CDR1 is SEHNR and CDR2 is FQNEAQ in the germline V gene (reference sequence). DNA of the CDR3: TGTGCCAGCAGCCCCAGGGGAGTGGAGATATACAATGAGCAGTTCTTC. This translates into CASSPRGVEIYNEQFF. Full variable domain (outside the CDR3, taken from reference TRBV7-9 and TRBJ2-1): DTGVSQNPRHKITKRGQNVTFRCDPISEHNRLYWYRQTLGQGPEFLTYFQNEAQLEKSRLLSDRFSAERPKGSFSTLEIQRTEQGDSAMYLCASSPRGVEIYNEQFFGPGTRLTVL.

This clonotype appeared a few times. The DNA of the CDR3 is TGCGCCAGCAGCGGTACATCGGGACAGGGAAATTCACCCCTCCACTTT. As protein: CASSGTSGQGNSPLHF. The rearrangement links TRBV5-1 to TRBJ1-6, with TRBD1 identical over 9 bases. Germline CDR1 SGHRS, CDR2 YFSETQ. The ends lost 4 bases at V and 7 bases at J; junction bases unmatched: 9. The CDR3 loop spans 16 amino acids.

This clonotype was observed at least ten times. The rearrangement uses TRBV7-9 and TRBJ1-1; possibly TRBD1 for D (5 bases). V was shortened by 2 bases and J by 2 bases, with 9 bases between the two germline ends. The CDR3 runs to 14 residues. Germline CDR1 SEHNR, CDR2 FQNEAQ (reference sequence). Here the CDR3 reads CASSLSQGNTEAFF. CDR3 coding DNA: TGTGCCAGCAGCTTAAGTCAGGGTAACACTGAAGCTTTCTTT. Full variable domain (rest looked up from reference TRBV7-9 and TRBJ1-1): DTGVSQNPRHKITKRGQNVTFRCDPISEHNRLYWYRQTLGQGPEFLTYFQNEAQLEKSRLLSDRFSAERPKGSFSTLEIQRTEQGDSAMYLCASSLSQGNTEAFFGQGTRLTVV.

This clonotype was counted only a few times. This sequence joins TRBV19 and TRBJ2-5, with D perhaps matching TRBD1 or TRBD2 (5 bases each). Germline assignment: CDR1 LNHDA and CDR2 SQIVND (reference sequence). The CDR3 length is 16 residues. The germline V and J ends were trimmed by 3 bases and 1 base, with 15 bases remaining between them. The CDR3 protein is CASSIWDLGSQETQYF. DNA of the CDR3: TGTGCCAGTAGTATTTGGGACCTCGGATCCCAAGAGACCCAGTACTTC.

CDR3 nucleotides: TGCGCCAGCAGCACCAGGGTGTCCGCCGGGGAGCTGTTTTTT. Translation gives CASSTRVSAGELFF. The chain uses TRBV5-1 and TRBJ2-2, with D possibly being TRBD1 (5 bases). Deletions cut 4 bases from V and 6 bases from J, with 13 bases between. CDR3 length equals 14 residues. CDR1 and CDR2 from the germline V gene are SGHRS and YFSETQ.

This clonotype came up many times. The chain uses TRBV4-3 and TRBJ2-3; TRBD2 is a possible D gene (6 bases). Trimming took off 3 bases at V and 5 bases at J, with 15 bases between the two ends. The CDR3 totals 15 residues. Germline values: CDR1 LGHNA, CDR2 YSLEER. The CDR3 protein is CASSQRDGWIDTQYF. CDR3 DNA: TGCGCCAGCAGCCAGCGGGACGGGTGGATAGATACGCAGTATTTT.

The rearrangement uses TRBV18 and TRBJ2-3, with D perhaps TRBD2 (5 bases). CDR1 is KGHSH and CDR2 is LQKENI in the germline V gene. CDR3 size: 17 residues. V was pared by 0 bases and J by 1 base, with 14 bases between. The CDR3 is CASSPPRRKVGTDTQYF. The DNA of the CDR3 is TGTGCCAGCTCACCACCGAGGAGGAAGGTCGGCACAGATACGCAGTATTTT. The whole variable domain, remainder taken from reference TRBV18 and TRBJ2-3, is NAGVMQNPRHLVRRRGQEARLRCSPMKGHSHVYWYRQLPEEGLKFMVYLQKENIIDESGMPKERFSAEFPKEGPSILRIQQVVRGDSAAYFCASSPPRRKVGTDTQYFGPGTRLTVL.

The V gene is TRBV5-1, the J gene TRBJ2-5; D is perhaps TRBD1 (6 bases). The CDR3 has 14 amino acids. The V and J ends lost 3 bases and 1 base respectively, with 10 bases between them. The germline CDR1 and CDR2 sequences are SGHRS and YFSETQ. CDR3 loop: CASSSGTPQETQYF. The CDR3 DNA sequence: TGCGCCAGCAGCTCAGGGACACCCCAAGAGACCCAGTACTTC.

V and J are TRBV12-3 or TRBV12-4 and TRBJ1-2; no definite D call. The CDR3 spans 14 residues. The V end was cut by 3 bases, the J end by 8 bases, with 16 bases between. The CDR3 here is CASSFGDNKGGYTF. The DNA of the CDR3 is TGTGCCAGCAGTTTCGGCGACAACAAGGGCGGCTACACCTTC.

V and J are TRBV6-5 and TRBJ2-3; TRBD1 is a possible D gene (6 bases). CDR1 is MNHEY, CDR2 SVGAGI, per germline. V shed 5 bases and J shed 6 bases, with 9 bases lying between them. The CDR3 sequence is 12 residues long. CDR3 residues: CASSDRPDTQYF. DNA of the CDR3: TGTGCCAGCAGTGACAGGCCCGATACGCAGTATTTT.

This clonotype was recorded only once. The chain employs TRBV11-2 and TRBJ2-3, with D unclear. The V end lost 6 bases, the J end lost 1 base, and 11 bases lay between the germline ends. From germline, CDR1 is SGHAT and CDR2 FQNNGV. CDR3 length: 14 residues. In nucleotides, the CDR3 is TGTGCCAGCAGACTGAGACTGTGCACAGATACGCAGTATTTT. Translating it yields CASRLRLCTDTQYF.

The chain employs TRBV5-4 and TRBJ2-3; perhaps D is TRBD1 or TRBD2 (5 bases each). Between the trimmed V and J ends, which lost 4 bases and 6 bases, there was a span of 15 bases. This CDR3 contains 14 residues. Germline-derived CDR1 and CDR2 are SGHNT and YYREEE (reference sequence). The CDR3: CASSDAGASDTQYF. CDR3 in DNA: TGTGCCAGCAGCGACGCCGGGGCTTCGGATACGCAGTATTTT.

The table lists this clonotype with a few counts. This chain uses TRBV5-5 with TRBJ2-7; perhaps TRBD1 as D (6 bases). The CDR3 runs to 14 residues. V was clipped by 1 base and J by 4 bases, with 12 bases between them. Germline assignment: CDR1 SGHKS and CDR2 YYEKEE (reference sequence). The CDR3 nucleotides are TGTGCCAGCAGCTTGCCGACAGGAACTTACGAGCAGTACTTC. The encoded protein is CASSLPTGTYEQYF.

This clonotype has just a few counts. This chain connects TRBV7-3 to TRBJ2-1; D is unresolved. The CDR3 is 13 amino acids. The germline gives CDR1 SGHTA, CDR2 FQGTGA. V lost 4 bases and J lost 9, with 13 bases in between. The CDR3 region is CASSSALVGEQFF. The CDR3 DNA is TGTGCCAGCAGCTCCGCCCTAGTTGGTGAGCAGTTCTTC.

The J gene is TRBJ2-1, the V gene TRBV20-1, with TRBD2 matching over 9 bases. V trimming: 5 bases; J trimming: 2 bases; junction bases outside the gene matches: 1. The CDR3 consists of 13 residues. Germline CDR1 is DFQATT and CDR2 is SNEGSKA (reference sequence). The DNA of the CDR3 is TGCAGTGCTGCGGGGGGGCCCTACAATGAGCAGTTCTTC. It encodes CSAAGGPYNEQFF.

This clonotype was counted many times. The genes are TRBV3-1 and TRBJ1-5; a weak D match, TRBD1 (5 bases). There are 12 residues in the CDR3. V shed 3 bases and J shed 5 bases, with 5 bases lying between them. CDR1 is LGHDT, CDR2 YNNKEL, per germline (reference sequence). CDR3: CASSQGDQPQHF. CDR3 nucleotides: TGTGCCAGCAGCCAGGGGGATCAGCCCCAGCATTTT.

The chain links TRBV5-1 to TRBJ1-1; D gene uncertain. V was shortened by 4 bases and J by 4 bases, with 14 bases between the two germline ends. The CDR3 contains 14 residues. CDR1 is SGHRS and CDR2 is YFSETQ in the germline V gene. CDR3 bases: TGCGCCAGCAGCCCGGACCCCAGCGGCACTGAAGCTTTCTTT. Translation gives CASSPDPSGTEAFF. Using reference TRBV5-1 and TRBJ1-1 for the parts outside the CDR3, the full variable domain is KAGVTQTPRYLIKTRGQQVTLSCSPISGHRSVSWYQQTPGQGLQFLFEYFSETQRNKGNFPGRFSGRQFSNSRSEMNVSTLELGDSALYLCASSPDPSGTEAFFGQGTRLTVV.

There are a few counts of this clonotype. The J gene is TRBJ2-5, the V gene TRBV5-4; 7 bases match TRBD1. Germline V gene sequence: CDR1 SGHNT, CDR2 YYREEE (reference sequence). The length of the CDR3 is 13 residues. Trimming took 7 bases from V and 2 from J; bases not matched to a gene: 5. The CDR3: CASGQTGQETQYF. The CDR3 DNA follows: TGTGCCAGCGGCCAGACAGGGCAAGAGACCCAGTACTTC.

This clonotype has at least ten counts. The rearrangement joins TRBV5-1 to TRBJ1-4; D ambiguous. Trimming cost V 1 base and J 0 bases, with 4 bases left between them. In germline, CDR1 is SGHRS, CDR2 YFSETQ. CDR3 length equals 14 residues. In nucleotides, the CDR3 is TGCGCCAGCAGCTTGAGCCCAACTAATGAAAAACTGTTTTTT. It encodes CASSLSPTNEKLFF. The full variable domain, in which reference TRBV5-1 and TRBJ1-4 provide the parts outside the CDR3, is KAGVTQTPRYLIKTRGQQVTLSCSPISGHRSVSWYQQTPGQGLQFLFEYFSETQRNKGNFPGRFSGRQFSNSRSEMNVSTLELGDSALYLCASSLSPTNEKLFFGSGTQLSVL.

J is TRBJ2-3 and V is TRBV6-5; D tentatively fits TRBD1 or TRBD2 (5 bases each). With 0 bases removed from V and 5 bases from J, the gap between germline ends came to 9 bases. Germline V lookup: CDR1 MNHEY, CDR2 SVGAGI. The CDR3 contains 14 residues. The CDR3 loop is CASSYSSGQDTQYF. The CDR3 DNA follows: TGTGCCAGCAGTTACTCGTCGGGGCAAGATACGCAGTATTTT.

The chain uses TRBV7-8 and TRBJ2-1; unclear D gene. The germline V gene has CDR1 SGHVS and CDR2 FQNEAQ. Trimming took off 3 bases at V and 0 bases at J, with 15 bases between the two ends. CDR3 length: 17 residues. CDR3 nucleotides: TGTGCCAGCAGCTTTGGGTCTCTGGGGATCTCCTACAATGAGCAGTTCTTC. Its translation is CASSFGSLGISYNEQFF.

This clonotype was seen a few times. The chain employs TRBV10-3 and TRBJ1-1; D not certain. The V end was cut by 0 bases, the J end by 3 bases, with 11 bases between. CDR1 and CDR2 from the germline V gene are ENHRY and SYGVKD. The CDR3 extends over 15 amino acids. CDR3 protein: CAISESRIGDTEAFF. The DNA of the CDR3 is TGTGCCATCAGTGAGTCGCGCATTGGGGACACTGAAGCTTTCTTT.